This is a list of T cell receptor beta chains from one sample in a study of response to subunit inactivated influenza vaccine. Each CDR3 protein is one row after TCRdb ran MiXCR on the RT-PCR reads. The sample includes 400,000 to 650,000 distinct CDR3 sequences, approximately 7.2% of them seen just once. The specimen comprised PBMCs from blood, sampled around 2 years after vaccination. Receptors were obtained from a man aged 45 to 75 who received an inactivated influenza vaccine. Both conserved end residues are part of each CDR3. A D gene is named only where the DNA matches it firmly. Rows give clone size only sometimes, using once, few, many, or a class for an expanded clone.

>NA|TRBJ1-5|few|TRBV6-6
TGTGCCAGCAGTTACCCTCCTGAGCCCCAGCATTTT
CASSYPPEPQHF
>NA|TRBJ2-1|many|TRBV6-1
TGTGCCAGCAGTACCCACCTCCGGGACAAGTACAATGAGCAGTTCTTC
CASSTHLRDKYNEQFF
>TRBD1|TRBJ1-4|few|TRBV7-9
TGTGCCAGCAGCAGGGGGCCTGAAAAACTGTTTTTT
CASSRGPEKLFF
>NA|TRBJ2-1|NA|TRBV9
TGTGCCAGCAGCCCACACTCCGATGAGCAGTTCTTC
CASSPHSDEQFF
>NA|TRBJ2-1|NA|TRBV10-3
TGTGCCGCCTCCGTTGGAGCGGGTGAGCAGTTCTTC
CAASVGAGEQFF
>TRBD2|TRBJ2-3|NA|TRBV7-2
TGTGCCAGCAGCTTAACCCGCGGGAGGTCAGATACGCAGTATTTT
CASSLTRGRSDTQYF
>TRBD2|TRBJ2-1|many|TRBV6-1
TGTGCCAGCAGTCCGGGACTAGCGGGACAGAATGAGCAGTTCTTC
CASSPGLAGQNEQFF
>NA|TRBJ1-2|NA|TRBV6-5
TGTGCCAGCAGTTACAAACGACAGGCCTTAAACTATGGCTACACCTTC
CASSYKRQALNYGYTF
>TRBD1|TRBJ1-5|many|TRBV2
TGTGCCAGCAGTTTACAGGGGGTTGGCAATCAGCCCCAGCATTTT
CASSLQGVGNQPQHF
>NA|TRBJ2-5|NA|TRBV24-1
TGTGCCACCAGAGAGGACAGTGGAGAGACCCAGTACTTC
CATREDSGETQYF
>NA|TRBJ1-2|few|TRBV4-1
TGCGCCAGCAGCCAAGACTGGCCAGCTAACTATGGCTACACCTTC
CASSQDWPANYGYTF
>NA|TRBJ2-7|many|TRBV19
TGTGCCAGTAGTATCACGGCGACCTCCTACGAGCAGTACTTC
CASSITATSYEQYF
>NA|TRBJ2-7|few|TRBV6-2/TRBV6-3
TGTGCCAGCAGATCACAAACCTACGAGCAGTACTTC
CASRSQTYEQYF
>NA|TRBJ2-3|NA|TRBV27
TGTGCCAGCAGTTACACGACAGGAGGAGATACGCAGTATTTT
CASSYTTGGDTQYF
>TRBD2|TRBJ2-3|NA|TRBV7-8
TGTGCCAGCAACCGACTAGCGAGCGGGGATACGCAGTATTTT
CASNRLASGDTQYF
>NA|TRBJ2-1|few|TRBV5-1
TGCGCCAGCAGTCGACGACAGGACACTTTGGGTGAGCAGTTCTTC
CASSRRQDTLGEQFF
>NA|TRBJ2-7|few|TRBV4-2
TGTGCCAGCAGCCAAGACAGCGGACCTTACGAGCAGTACTTC
CASSQDSGPYEQYF
>TRBD1|TRBJ1-2|NA|TRBV28
TGTGCCAGCAGTGGGGTGGGACAGGGGGCACCCGGCTACACCTTC
CASSGVGQGAPGYTF
>NA|TRBJ2-1|many|TRBV12-3/TRBV12-4
TGTGCCAGCAGCCGACTGGGGCGGCTGCAGTTCTTC
CASSRLGRLQFF
>TRBD2|TRBJ2-3|many|TRBV20-1
TGCAGTGCTAGAGATAAGGGGTTCGGAGCGGGACCACCGTATTTT
CSARDKGFGAGPPYF
>NA|TRBJ2-7|few|TRBV20-1
TGCAGTGCTGCCCTCAGGGGTATCACCTACGAGCAGTACTTC
CSAALRGITYEQYF
>TRBD1|TRBJ2-2|many|TRBV10-3
TGTGCCATCAGGGACAGGGGTGCCACCGGGGAGCTGTTTTTT
CAIRDRGATGELFF
>NA|TRBJ1-2|few|TRBV29-1
TGCAGCGTTGAAGTTATGGATGGGGGCTACACCTTC
CSVEVMDGGYTF
>NA|TRBJ1-2|many|TRBV20-1
TGCAGTGCGACCGGGACGCGGTATGGCTACACCTTC
CSATGTRYGYTF
>NA|TRBJ2-4|NA|TRBV7-2
TGTGCCAGCAGCTTAGGGGCAGGATTAAACATTCAGTACTTC
CASSLGAGLNIQYF
>NA|TRBJ1-6|few|TRBV28
TGTGCCAGCAGTTCTCCCTGGGGAAACTCCTATAATTCACCCCTCCACTTT
CASSSPWGNSYNSPLHF
>NA|TRBJ2-2|few|TRBV20-1
TGCAGCGCGGCTTACACCGGGGAGCTGTTTTTT
CSAAYTGELFF
>TRBD1|TRBJ2-1|few|TRBV5-1
TGCGCCAGCAGCTTTCCCTCAGGGGGCGCCCACAATGAGCAGTTCTTC
CASSFPSGGAHNEQFF
>TRBD2|TRBJ2-3|many|TRBV20-1
TGCAGTGCTAGCCCCGGGGGGACCACAGATACGCAGTATTTT
CSASPGGTTDTQYF
>NA|TRBJ2-3|few|TRBV6-2/TRBV6-3
TGTGCCAGCAGGCGGGACCAACTTGTTGATACGCAGTATTTT
CASRRDQLVDTQYF
>TRBD1|TRBJ2-5|few|TRBV11-2
TGTGCCAGCAGCTTAGGCCGGGACAGGGCGGTTCGAGAGACCCAGTACTTC
CASSLGRDRAVRETQYF
>NA|TRBJ2-1|few|TRBV20-1
TGCAGTGCTAAAGGCCCCACCGCCAATGAGCAGTTCTTC
CSAKGPTANEQFF
>NA|TRBJ2-7|few|TRBV30
TGTGCCTGGAGCGGGTTCTCCTACGAGCAGTACTTC
CAWSGFSYEQYF
>NA|TRBJ2-2|NA|TRBV6-6
TGTGCCAGCCAGCTGAACACCGGGGAGCTGTTTTTT
CASQLNTGELFF
>TRBD2|TRBJ2-1|few|TRBV20-1
TGCAGTGCTCCCCGGACTAGCGGGAGCTCCTACAATGAGCAGTTCTTC
CSAPRTSGSSYNEQFF
>NA|TRBJ1-3|few|TRBV6-5
TGTGCCAGCAGTTACTCGACAACGGACCAGCCTGGAAACACCATATATTTT
CASSYSTTDQPGNTIYF
>NA|TRBJ2-1|NA|TRBV5-5
TGTGCCATGGGCCCTGGGCTCCTCAGCGAGCAGTTCTTC
CAMGPGLLSEQFF
>TRBD1|TRBJ2-1|NA|TRBV7-9
TGTGCCAGCAGCTTAGGAGGGACAGGATCCAATGAGCAGTTCTTC
CASSLGGTGSNEQFF
>NA|TRBJ1-1|many|TRBV5-1
TGCGCCAGCAGCTCAGGGGTTACTGAAGCTTTCTTT
CASSSGVTEAFF
>NA|TRBJ2-5|NA|TRBV7-9
TGTGCCAGCAGCTTATTGCCAGAGACCCAGTACTTC
CASSLLPETQYF
>TRBD1|TRBJ1-6|many|TRBV4-2
TGTGCCAGCAGCCAGTCGACAGGGGACAATTCACCCCTCCACTTT
CASSQSTGDNSPLHF
>NA|TRBJ1-4|NA|TRBV5-1
TGCGCCAGCAGCTTGGAAGCAACTAATGAAAAACTGTTTTTT
CASSLEATNEKLFF
>TRBD1|TRBJ1-4|few|TRBV5-1
TGCGCCAGCAGCTGGGGGACAGGGTCTAATGAAAAACTGTTTTTT
CASSWGTGSNEKLFF
>NA|TRBJ2-5|few|TRBV29-1
TGCAGCGGCACGAAAGAGACCCAGTACTTC
CSGTKETQYF
>NA|TRBJ2-5|NA|TRBV5-1
TGCGCCAGCAGCCCCTCCGGGACGCTAGAGACCCAGTACTTC
CASSPSGTLETQYF
>NA|TRBJ1-2|NA|TRBV4-3
TGCGCCAGCAGCCGAACAGGGTACTATGGCTACACCTTC
CASSRTGYYGYTF
>NA|TRBJ2-7|few|TRBV20-1
TGCAGTGCTGCCCCGCCGGGACACACCTACGAGCAGTACTTC
CSAAPPGHTYEQYF
>TRBD2|TRBJ2-1|NA|TRBV20-1
TGCAGTGCCCGCCGGGGGGGCCCCTTGAATGAGCAGTTCTTC
CSARRGGPLNEQFF
>TRBD1|TRBJ2-7|NA|TRBV4-3
TGCGCCAGCAGCCAAGAAGGGACAGGGGCGGCCTACGAGCAGTACTTC
CASSQEGTGAAYEQYF